The next 16 T cell receptor beta chains were all read from a single sample in a study of OX40 agonist ivuxolimab in advanced cancers. The protocol was immunoSEQ multiplex PCR, while the TCRdb copy is restricted to in-frame clones and leaves out a portion. The sample contains tens of thousands of clones, 90% of which appear only once. Sequencing used CD4+ or CD8+ T cells sorted from blood, obtained in a trial of the OX40 agonist ivuxolimab. The receptors were gathered from an adult with an advanced solid tumor such as melanoma, head and neck, liver or kidney cancer.

This clone is a singleton in its sample. This chain joins TRBV7-9 and TRBJ2-7; no reliable D call. Trimming removed 1 base at V and 6 bases at J, with 13 bases between. Germline CDR1 and CDR2: SEHNR and FQNEAQ (reference sequence). CDR3 length equals 14 residues. The CDR3 is CASSLVGTLGEQYF. The CDR3 nucleotides are TGTGCCAGCAGCTTAGTTGGAACACTTGGCGAGCAGTACTTC. Full variable domain (rest looked up from reference TRBV7-9 and TRBJ2-7): DTGVSQNPRHKITKRGQNVTFRCDPISEHNRLYWYRQTLGQGPEFLTYFQNEAQLEKSRLLSDRFSAERPKGSFSTLEIQRTEQGDSAMYLCASSLVGTLGEQYFGPGTRLTVT.

This clone was observed a handful of times. The rearrangement joins TRBV6-1 to TRBJ1-5; unclear D gene. CDR1 and CDR2 from the germline V gene are MNHNS and SASEGT. V lost 4 bases to trimming and J lost 0 bases, with 10 bases between them. There are 15 residues in the CDR3. In nucleotides, the CDR3 is TGTGCCAGCAGTGGTTCAGATTATAGCAATCAGCCCCAGCATTTT. Protein sequence: CASSGSDYSNQPQHF.

The genes are TRBV2 and TRBJ2-3; D remains unclear. This CDR3 has 15 residues. V was shortened by 2 bases and J by 4 bases, with 13 bases between the two germline ends. Germline V gene data show CDR1 as SNHLY and CDR2 as FYNNEI. The CDR3 loop reads CASSERKGRSDTQYF. The DNA for the CDR3 is TGTGCCAGCAGTGAAAGGAAGGGCCGATCAGATACGCAGTATTTT. The full variable domain, in which reference TRBV2 and TRBJ2-3 provide the parts outside the CDR3, is EPEVTQTPSHQVTQMGQEVILRCVPISNHLYFYWYRQILGQKVEFLVSFYNNEISEKSEIFDDQFSVERPDGSNFTLKIRSTKLEDSAMYFCASSERKGRSDTQYFGPGTRLTVL.

This clone has just one count. This same CDR3 is encoded by further DNA sequences in the sample. Written as DNA, the CDR3 is TGTGCCAGCAGCGTGGGGGGGAACACCGGGGAGCTGTTTTTT. Amino acids: CASSVGGNTGELFF. The J gene is TRBJ2-2, the V gene TRBV9; perhaps TRBD2 as D (6 bases). The CDR3 is made up of 14 amino acids. Trimming left V 2 bases short and J 1 base short, with 6 bases between. Germline values: CDR1 SGDLS, CDR2 YYNGEE. The whole variable domain, remainder taken from reference TRBV9 and TRBJ2-2, is DSGVTQTPKHLITATGQRVTLRCSPRSGDLSVYWYQQSLDQGLQFLIQYYNGEERAKGNILERFSAQQFPDLHSELNLSSLELGDSALYFCASSVGGNTGELFFGEGSRLTVL.

The chain combines TRBV4-2 with TRBJ2-1, with 8 bases lining up with TRBD2. The CDR3 has 16 amino acids. After removal of 2 bases from V and 5 bases from J, the junction contained 8 bases not matched to a gene. CDR1 and CDR2 from the germline V gene are LGHNA and YNFKEQ. The CDR3 protein is CASSQRRLAGDNEQFF. Written as DNA, the CDR3 is TGTGCCAGCAGCCAACGCCGGCTAGCGGGTGACAATGAGCAGTTCTTC.

The chain carries TRBV29-1 and TRBJ2-7, with 7 nucleotides matching TRBD2. Germline-derived CDR1 and CDR2 are SQVTM and ANQGSEA. V dropped 7 bases and J dropped 5; count of bases not matched to a gene: 5. The CDR3 covers 11 residues. The CDR3 DNA reads as TGCAGCGGGCGACTAGCAAACGAGCAGTACTTC. Translating gives CSGRLANEQYF.

The chain uses TRBV6-5 and TRBJ2-7; no definite D call. Germline V gene lookup returns CDR1 MNHEY and CDR2 SVGAGI. V was trimmed by 6 bases and J by 4 bases, leaving 10 bases between them. The CDR3 runs to 12 residues. CDR3 sequence: CASRDGRYEQYF. DNA of the CDR3: TGTGCCAGCAGAGACGGACGGTACGAGCAGTACTTC.

The sample holds a few counts of this clone. The CDR3 DNA sequence: TGTGCCAGCGCGGCCAGGGACAATCAGCCCCAGCATTTT. Translated, it gives CASAARDNQPQHF. This sequence joins TRBV6-4 and TRBJ1-5; a weak D match, TRBD1 (5 bases). The CDR3 runs 13 residues. Trimming pared 8 bases from V and 3 bases from J, leaving 11 bases between. The germline V gene encodes CDR1 MRHNA and CDR2 SNTAGT.

The chain is built from TRBV4-1 and TRBJ1-2, with D perhaps TRBD1 (5 bases). V lost 1 base to trimming and J lost 6 bases, with 6 bases between them. This CDR3 spans 12 amino acids. Looked up from germline, CDR1 is MGHRA and CDR2 is YSYEKL. CDR3 protein: CASSQGGDGYTF. In DNA, the CDR3 is TGCGCCAGCAGCCAAGGAGGGGATGGCTACACCTTC.

The genes are TRBV6-1 and TRBJ1-1; D gene unclear. The CDR3 sequence is 11 residues long. V gave up 5 bases and J gave up 3 bases, with 4 bases separating them. Germline assignment: CDR1 MNHNS and CDR2 SASEGT. CDR3 DNA: TGTGCCAGCAGTCTACACACTGAAGCTTTCTTT. This sequence encodes CASSLHTEAFF.

J is TRBJ2-7 and V is TRBV10-2; TRBD2 matches at 9 bases. Germline values: CDR1 WSHSY, CDR2 SAAADI. The CDR3 contains 16 residues. Germline trimming cut 6 bases from V and 0 bases from J; bases unmatched to any gene: 9. CDR3 sequence (DNA): TGCGCCAGCAGGACGACCGAGCGGGGGGTCTCCTACGAGCAGTACTTC. This sequence encodes CASRTTERGVSYEQYF.

This clone is a singleton in its sample. The genes are TRBV15 and TRBJ2-1; D is undetermined. The CDR3 runs to 16 residues. V was pared by 7 bases and J by 0 bases, with 16 bases between. Germline V gene lookup returns CDR1 LNHNV and CDR2 YYDKDF (reference sequence). The CDR3 region is CATTLTYSRSYNEQFF. The DNA of the CDR3 is TGTGCCACCACCCTGACATACAGTCGCTCCTACAATGAGCAGTTCTTC.

This chain uses TRBV19 with TRBJ2-5; 7 bases match TRBD1. Trimming took 8 bases from V and 4 from J; bases not matched to a gene: 4. This CDR3 contains 12 residues. Germline V gene lookup returns CDR1 LNHDA and CDR2 SQIVND (reference sequence). The CDR3 DNA sequence: TGTGCCAGTCGACAGGGTGCAGAGACCCAGTACTTC. As protein: CASRQGAETQYF.

The V gene is TRBV7-9, the J gene TRBJ2-7, with 7 bases that match TRBD2. Germline values: CDR1 SEHNR, CDR2 FQNEAQ (reference sequence). This CDR3 region has 17 residues. Germline trimming cut 4 bases from V and 2 bases from J; bases unmatched to any gene: 14. The CDR3 loop is CASSSEGGRKGPYEQYF. The CDR3 nucleotides read TGTGCCAGCAGCTCGGAGGGCGGGAGAAAGGGACCCTACGAGCAGTACTTC.

The rearrangement links TRBV27 to TRBJ1-6; D might be TRBD1 (5 bases). Germline values: CDR1 MNHEY, CDR2 SMNVEV (reference sequence). Trimming stripped 4 bases from V and 0 bases from J, with 13 bases between. The CDR3 runs 17 residues. CDR3 in amino acids: CASSSRTTSSYNSPLHF. Here the CDR3 DNA reads TGTGCCAGCAGTTCCCGGACAACGAGCTCCTATAATTCACCCCTCCACTTT.

The chain employs TRBV7-8 and TRBJ2-5; no clear D. The CDR3 spans 15 residues. V lost 1 base, J lost 0 bases, and 9 bases lay in between. Germline values: CDR1 SGHVS, CDR2 FQNEAQ. The CDR3 DNA is TGTGCCAGCAGCTTAGATCCGGGTTACCAAGAGACCCAGTACTTC. The encoded protein is CASSLDPGYQETQYF.